These 24 T cell receptor beta chains originate from one sample sequenced in a study of blood T cell repertoires in COVID-19. Profiling relied on immunoSEQ multiplex PCR, and the TCRdb table lists in-frame clones only, not all of them. The repertoire has 25,000 to 35,000 clones, 65% to 90% of them found once; the top ten carry less than 30%. Material for sequencing was peripheral blood. The receptors were gathered from a man in his 70s with active COVID-19.

The V call is TRBV28, the J call TRBJ1-4; D unclear. The CDR3 has 15 residues. Germline CDR1 is MDHEN and CDR2 is SYDVKM. Deletions cut 5 bases from V and 3 bases from J, with 13 bases between. CDR3 DNA: TGTGCCAGCAGTACTCCAGGAAGATCTAATGAAAAACTGTTTTTT. Its translation: CASSTPGRSNEKLFF.

In this sample, this clone turned up a few times. This chain joins TRBV9 and TRBJ1-5, with no clear D. From germline, CDR1 is SGDLS and CDR2 YYNGEE. CDR3 length: 14 residues. Trimming took off 1 base at V and 7 bases at J, with 12 bases between the two ends. The CDR3 protein is CASSVYDGGQPQHF. The CDR3 nucleotides read TGTGCCAGCAGCGTATATGACGGAGGACAGCCCCAGCATTTT.

The chain employs TRBV5-8 and TRBJ1-1; TRBD1 is a possible D gene (6 bases). This CDR3 has 15 residues. Germline V gene sequence: CDR1 SGHTS, CDR2 YDEGEE. V was shortened by 5 bases and J by 7 bases, with 21 bases between the two germline ends. This chain's CDR3 is CASSRPGAGVGEAFF. The CDR3 DNA is TGTGCCAGCAGTCGTCCAGGGGCGGGGGTAGGTGAAGCTTTCTTT.

The gene calls are TRBV28 and TRBJ1-5; D is perhaps TRBD1 (5 bases). This CDR3 region has 16 residues. Looked up from germline, CDR1 is MDHEN and CDR2 is SYDVKM. The ends were cut back, 7 bases at V and 0 bases at J, with 16 bases in the middle. This chain's CDR3 is CASTGGVNPSNQPQHF. CDR3 nucleotide sequence: TGTGCCAGCACCGGGGGAGTTAATCCTAGCAATCAGCCCCAGCATTTT.

This clone was observed a single time. The genes are TRBV5-1 and TRBJ2-4, with 9 nucleotides matching TRBD1. CDR1 is SGHRS and CDR2 is YFSETQ in the germline V gene. With V trimmed by 4 bases and J by 8 bases, 4 bases remained unmatched. CDR3 size: 13 residues. The CDR3 nucleotides read TGCGCCAGCAGCGAAGGACAGGGGCACATTCAGTACTTC. This translates into CASSEGQGHIQYF. Full variable domain (outside the CDR3, taken from reference TRBV5-1 and TRBJ2-4): KAGVTQTPRYLIKTRGQQVTLSCSPISGHRSVSWYQQTPGQGLQFLFEYFSETQRNKGNFPGRFSGRQFSNSRSEMNVSTLELGDSALYLCASSEGQGHIQYFGAGTRLSVL.

The gene calls are TRBV27 and TRBJ2-5, with 7 bases matching TRBD2. V lost 1 base, J lost 2 bases, and 13 bases stayed unmatched. Per germline, CDR1 MNHEY and CDR2 SMNVEV (reference sequence). The CDR3 contains 18 residues. The CDR3 DNA reads as TGTGCCAGCAGTTTATACGGGGATGTCGGACTAGATCAAGAGACCCAGTACTTC. It is translated as CASSLYGDVGLDQETQYF.

The chain combines TRBV27 with TRBJ2-1; 9 bases map to TRBD1. The V segment lost 3 bases and the J segment 6 bases; nucleotides outside the gene matches: 3. Germline loops: CDR1 MNHEY, CDR2 SMNVEV (reference sequence). The CDR3 has 14 residues. CDR3 DNA sequence: TGTGCCAGCAGTTTCGGGACAGGGACCAATGAGCAGTTCTTC. The encoded protein is CASSFGTGTNEQFF.

The V and J genes are TRBV7-2 and TRBJ2-2; tentatively, D is TRBD2 (6 bases). Trimming cost V 5 bases and J 4 bases, with 14 bases left between them. The CDR3 contains 15 residues. Per the germline V gene, CDR1 is SGHTA and CDR2 is FQGNSA. The CDR3 nucleotides read TGTGCCAGCAGCCTCGTGGCCGGGGGCACCGGGGAGCTGTTTTTT. Its protein is CASSLVAGGTGELFF.

The J gene is TRBJ2-5, the V gene TRBV19; the match to TRBD2 covers 12 bases. Trimming took 4 bases from V and 3 from J; bases not matched to a gene: 3. Germline V CDR1 and CDR2: LNHDA, SQIVND (reference sequence). The CDR3 has 15 residues. The CDR3 loop reads CASSTSGRGEETQYF. As DNA, the CDR3 is TGTGCCAGTAGTACTAGCGGGAGGGGAGAAGAGACCCAGTACTTC.

This clone was counted between two and nine times. The chain has TRBV6-1 and TRBJ1-6; perhaps TRBD1 as D (6 bases). Germline V gives CDR1 MNHNS, CDR2 SASEGT. The CDR3 is 15 amino acids. V lost 2 bases and J lost 10, with 15 bases in between. The CDR3 nucleotides read TGTGCCAGCAGTGAAATCTCGGGGGGCGGGTCACCCCTCCACTTT. Translation gives CASSEISGGGSPLHF.

The chain couples TRBV24-1 to TRBJ1-2; the match to TRBD1 covers 7 bases. The J segment lost 4 bases and the V segment lost 2 bases, leaving 9 bases of the junction unmatched. The germline V gene encodes CDR1 KGHDR and CDR2 SFDVKD. This CDR3 is built from 16 residues. The CDR3 sequence: CATSDWSNRGSYGYTF. The CDR3 bases are TGTGCCACCAGTGATTGGAGCAACAGGGGATCCTATGGCTACACCTTC.

This chain connects TRBV10-3 to TRBJ1-1; 11 positions agree with TRBD1. Germline V gives CDR1 ENHRY, CDR2 SYGVKD. The CDR3 covers 16 residues. The V segment lost 5 bases and the J segment 0 bases; nucleotides outside the gene matches: 5. CDR3 coding DNA: TGTGCCATCAGTTCGGACAGGGGGCGGGTGAACACTGAAGCTTTCTTT. Protein product: CAISSDRGRVNTEAFF.

This chain joins TRBV7-9 and TRBJ1-2, with a possible D match to TRBD1 (6 bases). CDR3 length: 15 residues. Per germline, CDR1 SEHNR and CDR2 FQNEAQ (reference sequence). V was trimmed by 3 bases and J by 4 bases, leaving 15 bases between them. CDR3 residues: CASSLGPQGTYGYTF. For the CDR3, the DNA is TGTGCCAGCAGCTTGGGCCCCCAGGGGACCTATGGCTACACCTTC.

The genes are TRBV6-8 and TRBJ2-3; TRBD2 aligns across 14 bases. The CDR3 length is 16 residues. Trimming cost V 2 bases and J 6 bases; bases outside gene matches: 4. From germline, CDR1 is MNHGY and CDR2 SAAAGT. For the CDR3, the DNA is TGTGCCAGCAGTTACGGGACTAGCGGGAGCCACGATACGCAGTATTTT. Translating it yields CASSYGTSGSHDTQYF.

J is TRBJ1-5 and V is TRBV29-1; D unclear. V shed 4 bases and J shed 5 bases, with 12 bases lying between them. Germline CDR1 and CDR2: SQVTM and ANQGSEA. The CDR3 covers 13 residues. The CDR3, as DNA: TGCAGCGTTGCTGCGGGGTGGGATCAGCCCCAGCATTTT. It encodes CSVAAGWDQPQHF.

The chain links TRBV30 to TRBJ1-5; 7 bases fit TRBD1. Unmatched junction bases numbered 7, after V lost 2 bases and J lost 3 bases. The CDR3 has 15 residues. CDR1 and CDR2 (germline): GTSNPN, SVGIG (reference sequence). CDR3 bases: TGTGCCTGGAGTCTACCGGGACAGTTCAATCAGCCCCAGCATTTT. Protein product: CAWSLPGQFNQPQHF. The full variable domain, in which reference TRBV30 and TRBJ1-5 provide the parts outside the CDR3, is SQTIHQWPATLVQPVGSPLSLECTVEGTSNPNLYWYRQAAGRGLQLLFYSVGIGQISSEVPQNLSASRPQDRQFILSSKKLLLSDSGFYLCAWSLPGQFNQPQHFGDGTRLSIL.

The rearrangement joins TRBV20-1 to TRBJ2-3, with D uncertain. Germline V gene data show CDR1 as DFQATT and CDR2 as SNEGSKA (reference sequence). Trimming took 6 bases from V and 5 from J, leaving 12 bases between them. This CDR3 has 12 residues. For the CDR3, the DNA is TGCAGTGCCAGTGAGACTGGAGATACGCAGTATTTT. Its translation: CSASETGDTQYF.

The J gene is TRBJ1-2, the V gene TRBV3-1 (or the pseudogene TRBV3-2); D may be TRBD1 (5 bases). V was clipped by 4 bases and J by 8 bases, with 14 bases between them. The CDR3 sequence is 13 residues long. Per the germline V gene, CDR1 is LGHDT and CDR2 is YNNKEL (reference sequence). CDR3 in DNA: TGTGCCAGCAGCCCCCTAGGGGCATGGGGCTACACCTTC. It specifies CASSPLGAWGYTF.

The rearrangement links TRBV7-9 to TRBJ2-5; 9 positions match TRBD1. The CDR3 is 13 residues long. CDR1 is SEHNR, CDR2 FQNEAQ, per germline (reference sequence). V gave up 6 bases and J gave up 4 bases; unmatched junction bases: 3. CDR3 residues: CASRPGQGETQYF. The CDR3, as DNA: TGTGCCAGCAGGCCGGGACAGGGAGAGACCCAGTACTTC.

This clone was seen once. CDR3 sequence (DNA): TGTGCCAGCAGTTACTCGAGACAGATGAATCAGCCCCAGCATTTT. Translated, it gives CASSYSRQMNQPQHF. The chain has TRBV6-5 and TRBJ1-5; maybe TRBD1 (5 bases). The CDR3 runs 15 residues. The germline V and J ends were trimmed by 0 bases and 4 bases, with 10 bases remaining between them. The germline CDR1 and CDR2 sequences are MNHEY and SVGAGI.

The chain couples TRBV2 to TRBJ1-2, with TRBD1 matching over 7 bases. V lost 6 bases to trimming and J lost 5 bases; unmatched junction nucleotides: 9. This CDR3 has 14 residues. Germline lookup yields CDR1 SNHLY and CDR2 FYNNEI. The CDR3 sequence: CASRSAGGWYGYTF. The CDR3 coding sequence is TGTGCCAGCAGGTCGGCAGGGGGTTGGTATGGCTACACCTTC.

Concerning this clone: Distinct nucleotide sequences in the sample also encode this CDR3. V is TRBV24-1 and J is TRBJ2-5; tentative D call: TRBD1 (5 bases). Germline values: CDR1 KGHDR, CDR2 SFDVKD. CDR3 size: 15 residues. V lost 1 base and J lost 1, with 9 bases in between. Here the CDR3 DNA reads TGTGCCACCAGTGATTTCCGGCAGGGCCAAGAGACCCAGTACTTC. Translation: CATSDFRQGQETQYF.

The chain carries TRBV9 and TRBJ2-3; 7 bases align to TRBD2. In germline, CDR1 is SGDLS, CDR2 YYNGEE. V lost 0 bases and J lost 7; bases outside the gene matches: 5. The CDR3 sequence is 14 residues long. The CDR3 DNA reads TGTGCCAGCAGCGTAGACCTAGCGGTTCATACGCAGTATTTT. It translates to CASSVDLAVHTQYF.

The CDR3 DNA reads as TGTGCCAGCAGCCGAGGACAGGCGCCTATGAACACTGAAGCTTTCTTT. The encoded protein is CASSRGQAPMNTEAFF. The rearrangement joins TRBV3-1 (or the pseudogene TRBV3-2) to TRBJ1-1; 7 nucleotides agree with TRBD1. CDR3 length equals 16 residues. V dropped 4 bases and J dropped 0; count of bases not matched to a gene: 8. Germline V gene sequence: CDR1 LGHDT, CDR2 YNNKEL (reference sequence).